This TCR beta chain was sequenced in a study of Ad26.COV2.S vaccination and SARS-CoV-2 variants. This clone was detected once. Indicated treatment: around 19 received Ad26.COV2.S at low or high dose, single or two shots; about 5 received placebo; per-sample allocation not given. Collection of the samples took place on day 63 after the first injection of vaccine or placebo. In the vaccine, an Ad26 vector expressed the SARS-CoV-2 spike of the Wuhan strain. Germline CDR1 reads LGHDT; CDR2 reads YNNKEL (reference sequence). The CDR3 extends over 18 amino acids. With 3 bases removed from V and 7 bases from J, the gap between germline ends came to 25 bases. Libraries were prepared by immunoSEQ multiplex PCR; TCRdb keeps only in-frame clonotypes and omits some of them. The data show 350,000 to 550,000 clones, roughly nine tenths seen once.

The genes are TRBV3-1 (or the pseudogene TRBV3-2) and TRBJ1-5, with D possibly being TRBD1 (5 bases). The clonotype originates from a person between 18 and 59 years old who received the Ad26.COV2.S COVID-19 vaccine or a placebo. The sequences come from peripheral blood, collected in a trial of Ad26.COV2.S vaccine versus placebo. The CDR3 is CASSHPRENILPGQPQHF. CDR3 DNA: TGTGCCAGCAGCCACCCCAGGGAGAATATACTCCCGGGGCAGCCCCAGCATTTT.